Listed below are T cell receptor beta chains from one sample, sequenced in a study of shared clonotypes between healthy human individuals. Sequencing used immunoSEQ multiplex PCR; TCRdb keeps in-frame clones, though not all of them. The sample shows 2 million to 2.5 million clones, 93% of them seen only once. Sequencing was done on a sample of naive CD4+ T cells from PBMCs. These receptors all come from a man between 18 and 35 years old in good health. Some clones in this sample may be carry-over from other donors' samples. Each CDR3 is given with its conserved first and last residue. The order of the fields is V gene, J gene, clone size, D gene, CDR3 DNA, CDR3 protein. A D gene is named only where the DNA matches it firmly. Clone size is given for some rows only: seen once, a few or many times, or a class if the clone is expanded.

v_gene: TRBV13
j_gene: TRBJ1-2
abundance: NA
d_gene: NA
CDR3nt: TGTGCCAGCGCACGGGTCGGCTATGGCTACACCTTC
CDR3aa: CASARVGYGYTF

v_gene: TRBV7-8
j_gene: TRBJ1-1
abundance: NA
d_gene: NA
CDR3nt: TGTGCCAGCAGCCTTATTACGGATGAGTCAGGGAACACTGAAGCTTTCTTT
CDR3aa: CASSLITDESGNTEAFF

v_gene: TRBV7-9
j_gene: TRBJ1-1
abundance: NA
d_gene: TRBD1
CDR3nt: TGTGCCAGCAGCTTAGCAGGGGGACAGGGGTGGGGCACTGAAGCTTTCTTT
CDR3aa: CASSLAGGQGWGTEAFF

v_gene: TRBV27
j_gene: TRBJ2-7
abundance: NA
d_gene: TRBD1
CDR3nt: TGTGCCAGCAGTTTTGGGACAGGGATGGGCGAGCAGTACTTC
CDR3aa: CASSFGTGMGEQYF

v_gene: TRBV2
j_gene: TRBJ1-1
abundance: NA
d_gene: NA
CDR3nt: TGTGCCAGCAGGCTTGGGACCGGAGGGACTGAAGCTTTCTTT
CDR3aa: CASRLGTGGTEAFF

v_gene: TRBV6-1
j_gene: TRBJ1-5
abundance: NA
d_gene: NA
CDR3nt: TGTGCCAGCAGGATAGATCTGCCCCAGCATTTT
CDR3aa: CASRIDLPQHF

v_gene: TRBV18
j_gene: TRBJ2-7
abundance: NA
d_gene: NA
CDR3nt: TGTGCCAGCTCACGGGGCAGGTCCTACGAGCAGTACTTC
CDR3aa: CASSRGRSYEQYF

v_gene: TRBV29-1
j_gene: TRBJ1-1
abundance: NA
d_gene: TRBD1
CDR3nt: TGCAGGGTGGACAGGGGTGGGACTGAAGCTTTCTTT
CDR3aa: CRVDRGGTEAFF

v_gene: TRBV21-1
j_gene: TRBJ2-7
abundance: NA
d_gene: NA
CDR3nt: TGTGCCGGGGGGAGCGGGAGAAGTTCCTACGAGCAGTACTTC
CDR3aa: CAGGSGRSSYEQYF

v_gene: TRBV18
j_gene: TRBJ2-7
abundance: NA
d_gene: TRBD1
CDR3nt: TGTGCCAGCTCACTCCCGGGACAGGGAATATACGAGCAGTACTTC
CDR3aa: CASSLPGQGIYEQYF

v_gene: TRBV5-1
j_gene: TRBJ2-3
abundance: NA
d_gene: TRBD1
CDR3nt: TGCGCCAGCCGACTGATTGGACAGGCGGGAGATACGCAGTATTTT
CDR3aa: CASRLIGQAGDTQYF

v_gene: TRBV6-5
j_gene: TRBJ1-2
abundance: NA
d_gene: TRBD1
CDR3nt: TGTGCCAGCAGTACGACAGGGGATTGGTATGGCTACACCTTC
CDR3aa: CASSTTGDWYGYTF

v_gene: TRBV6-5
j_gene: TRBJ2-5
abundance: NA
d_gene: NA
CDR3nt: TGTGCCAGCAGTTATTTGGTGGGCGGGCGAGAGACCCAGTACTTC
CDR3aa: CASSYLVGGRETQYF

v_gene: TRBV9
j_gene: TRBJ2-7
abundance: NA
d_gene: NA
CDR3nt: TGTGCCAGCAGCGTAGATACCAGACCAATCTACGAGCAGTACTTC
CDR3aa: CASSVDTRPIYEQYF

v_gene: TRBV11-2
j_gene: TRBJ2-5
abundance: once
d_gene: NA
CDR3nt: TGTGCCAGCAGCTTCGGCAATTCAGAGACCCAGTACTTC
CDR3aa: CASSFGNSETQYF

v_gene: TRBV5-4
j_gene: TRBJ2-3
abundance: NA
d_gene: TRBD2
CDR3nt: TGTGCCAGCAGCAGGGACTACTCACTCACAGATACGCAGTATTTT
CDR3aa: CASSRDYSLTDTQYF